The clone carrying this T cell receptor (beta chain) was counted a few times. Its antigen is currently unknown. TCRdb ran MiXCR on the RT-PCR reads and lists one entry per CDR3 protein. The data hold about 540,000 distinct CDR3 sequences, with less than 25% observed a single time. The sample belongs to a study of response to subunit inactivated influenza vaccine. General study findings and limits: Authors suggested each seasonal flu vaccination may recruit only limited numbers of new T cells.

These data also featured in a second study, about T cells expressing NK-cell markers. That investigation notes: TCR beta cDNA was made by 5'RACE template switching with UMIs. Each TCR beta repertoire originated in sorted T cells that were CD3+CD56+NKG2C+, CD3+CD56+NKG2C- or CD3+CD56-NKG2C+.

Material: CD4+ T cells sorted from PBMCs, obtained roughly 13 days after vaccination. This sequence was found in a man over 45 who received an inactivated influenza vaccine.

This CDR3 is CSAPGQGFEKLFF. CDR3 coding DNA: TGCAGTGCCCCGGGACAGGGTTTTGAAAAACTGTTTTTT. The chain uses TRBV20-1 and TRBJ1-4, with TRBD1 identical over 9 bases. CDR1 and CDR2 from the germline V gene are DFQATT and SNEGSKA (reference sequence). Trimming at V came to 6 bases and at J to 7 bases, leaving 6 bases not matched to a gene. This CDR3 contains 13 residues.